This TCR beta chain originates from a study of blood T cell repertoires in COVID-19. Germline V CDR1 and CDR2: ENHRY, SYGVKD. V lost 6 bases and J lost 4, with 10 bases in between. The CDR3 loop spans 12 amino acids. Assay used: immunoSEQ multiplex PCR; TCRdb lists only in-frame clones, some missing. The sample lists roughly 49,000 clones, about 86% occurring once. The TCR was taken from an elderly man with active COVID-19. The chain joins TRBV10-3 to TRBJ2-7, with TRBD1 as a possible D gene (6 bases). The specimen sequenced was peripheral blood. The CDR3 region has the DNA TGTGCCATCAGGAACACAGGGTACGAGCAGTACTTC. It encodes CAIRNTGYEQYF.